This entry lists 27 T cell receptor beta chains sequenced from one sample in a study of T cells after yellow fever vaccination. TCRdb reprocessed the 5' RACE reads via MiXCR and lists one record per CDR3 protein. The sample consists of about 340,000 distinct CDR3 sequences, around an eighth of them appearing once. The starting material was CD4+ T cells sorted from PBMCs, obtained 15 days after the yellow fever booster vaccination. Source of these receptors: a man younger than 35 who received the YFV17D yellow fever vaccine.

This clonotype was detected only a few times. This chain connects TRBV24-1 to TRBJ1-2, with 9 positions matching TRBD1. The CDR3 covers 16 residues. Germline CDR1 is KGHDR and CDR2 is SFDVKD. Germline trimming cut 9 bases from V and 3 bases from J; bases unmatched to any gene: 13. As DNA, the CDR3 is TGTGCCACCTCCGGGACAGGGAAACCCTCGTACTATGGCTACACCTTC. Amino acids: CATSGTGKPSYYGYTF.

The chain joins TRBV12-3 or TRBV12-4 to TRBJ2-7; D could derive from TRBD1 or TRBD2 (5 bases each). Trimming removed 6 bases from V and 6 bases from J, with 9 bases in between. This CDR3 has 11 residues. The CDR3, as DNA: TGTGCCAGCAGCAGGGCGGGCGAGCAGTACTTC. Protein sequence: CASSRAGEQYF.

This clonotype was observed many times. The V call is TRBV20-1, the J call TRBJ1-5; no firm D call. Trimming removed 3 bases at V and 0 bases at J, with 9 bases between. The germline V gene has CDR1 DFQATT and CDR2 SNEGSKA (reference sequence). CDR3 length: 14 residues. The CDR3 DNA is TGCAGTGCTAGTTATAGTTATAGCAATCAGCCCCAGCATTTT. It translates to CSASYSYSNQPQHF.

Here the CDR3 DNA reads TGTGCCACCCTAGGCAGGGGTGGGGAAGCTTTCTTT. Residues: CATLGRGGEAFF. V usage is TRBV19 and J usage is TRBJ1-1; D is possibly TRBD1 (6 bases). CDR3 length: 12 amino acids. With 10 bases removed from V and 8 bases from J, the gap between germline ends came to 17 bases. CDR1 LNHDA and CDR2 SQIVND come from the germline V gene (reference sequence).

CDR3 region: CASSLGITGPLHF. The CDR3 DNA is TGTGCCAGCAGCTTAGGCATAACGGGACCCCTCCACTTT. The chain employs TRBV7-2 and TRBJ1-6; D gene ambiguous. Trimming removed 1 base at V and 12 bases at J, with 10 bases between. Germline V gene sequence: CDR1 SGHTA, CDR2 FQGNSA. The CDR3 totals 13 residues.

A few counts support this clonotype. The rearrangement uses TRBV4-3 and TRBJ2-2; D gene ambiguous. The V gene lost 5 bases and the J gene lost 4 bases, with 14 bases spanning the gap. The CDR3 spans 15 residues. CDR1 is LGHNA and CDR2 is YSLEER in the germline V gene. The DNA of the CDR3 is TGCGCCAGCAGCTACGTCCAGTCCTCCACCGGGGAGCTGTTTTTT. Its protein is CASSYVQSSTGELFF.

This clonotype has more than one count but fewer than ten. The CDR3 region has the DNA TGTGCCAGCAGTAGCGGTTTTGCTGGGGCCAACGTCCTGACTTTC. Its translation is CASSSGFAGANVLTF. The chain uses TRBV6-1 and TRBJ2-6, with D maybe TRBD2 (5 bases). The length of the CDR3 is 15 residues. Trimming took off 5 bases at V and 2 bases at J, with 10 bases between the two ends. Germline V gene data show CDR1 as MNHNS and CDR2 as SASEGT.

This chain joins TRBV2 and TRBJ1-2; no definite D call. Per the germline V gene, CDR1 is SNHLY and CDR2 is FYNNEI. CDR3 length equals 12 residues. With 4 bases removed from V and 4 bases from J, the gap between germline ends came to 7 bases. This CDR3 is CASSGASYGYTF. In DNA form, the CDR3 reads TGTGCCAGCAGTGGCGCATCCTATGGCTACACCTTC.

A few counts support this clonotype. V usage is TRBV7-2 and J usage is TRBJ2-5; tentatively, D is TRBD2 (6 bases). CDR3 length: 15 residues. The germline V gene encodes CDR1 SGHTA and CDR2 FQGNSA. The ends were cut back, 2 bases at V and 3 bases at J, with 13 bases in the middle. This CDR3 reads CASSLRREPKETQYF. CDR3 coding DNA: TGTGCCAGCAGCTTAAGGAGGGAACCAAAAGAGACCCAGTACTTC.

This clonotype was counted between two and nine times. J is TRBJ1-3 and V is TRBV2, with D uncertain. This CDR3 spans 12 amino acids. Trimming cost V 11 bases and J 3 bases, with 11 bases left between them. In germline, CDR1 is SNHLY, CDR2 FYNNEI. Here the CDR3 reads CAGSRVGNTIYF. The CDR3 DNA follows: TGTGCCGGGAGCCGAGTTGGAAACACCATATATTTT.

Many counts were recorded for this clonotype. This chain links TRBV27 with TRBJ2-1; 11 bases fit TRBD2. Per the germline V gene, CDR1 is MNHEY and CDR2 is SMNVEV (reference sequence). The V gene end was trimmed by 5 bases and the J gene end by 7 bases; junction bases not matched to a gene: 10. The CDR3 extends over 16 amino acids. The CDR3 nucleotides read TGTGCCAGCAGTCCAACATCGACTAGCGGGGCAAATGAGCAGTTCTTC. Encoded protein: CASSPTSTSGANEQFF.

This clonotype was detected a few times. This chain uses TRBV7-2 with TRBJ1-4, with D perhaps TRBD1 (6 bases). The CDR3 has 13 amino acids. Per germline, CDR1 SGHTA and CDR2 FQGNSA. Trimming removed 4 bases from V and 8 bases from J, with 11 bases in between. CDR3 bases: TGTGCCAGCAGCTCAGTCCAGGGGGAAAAACTGTTTTTT. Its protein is CASSSVQGEKLFF.

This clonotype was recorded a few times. The CDR3 reads CASSAATTLGCSRDKTYEQYV. The CDR3 nucleotides are TGTGCCAGCAGCGCGGCCACAACATTAGGGTGTTCGAGGGACAAAACCTACGAGCAGTACGTC. The rearrangement uses TRBV7-3 and TRBJ2-7; perhaps TRBD1 as D (6 bases). The CDR3 covers 21 residues. V lost 5 bases, J lost 2 bases, and 34 bases lay in between. Germline assignment: CDR1 SGHTA and CDR2 FQGTGA.

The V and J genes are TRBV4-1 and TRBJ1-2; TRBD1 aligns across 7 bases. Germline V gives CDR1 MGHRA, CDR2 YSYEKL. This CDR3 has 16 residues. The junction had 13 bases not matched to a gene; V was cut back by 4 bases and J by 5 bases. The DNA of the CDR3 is TGCGCCAGCAGCCGGGACCGGGACAGAGGGCAGTATGGCTACACCTTC. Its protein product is CASSRDRDRGQYGYTF.

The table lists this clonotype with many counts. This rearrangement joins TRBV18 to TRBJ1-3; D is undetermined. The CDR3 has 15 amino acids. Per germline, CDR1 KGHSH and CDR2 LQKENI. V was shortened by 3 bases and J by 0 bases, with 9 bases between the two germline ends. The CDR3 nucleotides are TGTGCCAGCTCACCGGGCCCTGCCTCTGGAAACACCATATATTTT. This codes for CASSPGPASGNTIYF.

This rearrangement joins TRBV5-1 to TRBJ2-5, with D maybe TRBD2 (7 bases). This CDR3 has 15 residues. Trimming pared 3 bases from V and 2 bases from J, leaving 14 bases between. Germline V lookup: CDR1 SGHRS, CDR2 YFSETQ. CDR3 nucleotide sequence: TGCGCCAGCAGCTGGAGGGGGGGCAGTCAAGAGACCCAGTACTTC. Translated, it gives CASSWRGGSQETQYF. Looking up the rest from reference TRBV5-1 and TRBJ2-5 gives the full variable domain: KAGVTQTPRYLIKTRGQQVTLSCSPISGHRSVSWYQQTPGQGLQFLFEYFSETQRNKGNFPGRFSGRQFSNSRSEMNVSTLELGDSALYLCASSWRGGSQETQYFGPGTRLLVL.

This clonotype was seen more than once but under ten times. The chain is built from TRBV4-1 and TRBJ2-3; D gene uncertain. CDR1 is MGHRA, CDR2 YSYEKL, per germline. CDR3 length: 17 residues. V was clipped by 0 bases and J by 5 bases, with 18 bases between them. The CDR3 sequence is CASSQDGPTYHRDTQYF. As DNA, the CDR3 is TGCGCCAGCAGCCAAGATGGTCCAACCTATCACAGAGATACGCAGTATTTT.

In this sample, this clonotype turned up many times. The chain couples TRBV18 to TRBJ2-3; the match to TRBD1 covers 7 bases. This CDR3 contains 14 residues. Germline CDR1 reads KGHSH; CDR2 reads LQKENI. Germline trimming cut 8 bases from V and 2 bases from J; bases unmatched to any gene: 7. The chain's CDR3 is CASKEGQPTDTQYF. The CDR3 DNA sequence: TGTGCCAGCAAAGAGGGACAGCCCACAGATACGCAGTATTTT.

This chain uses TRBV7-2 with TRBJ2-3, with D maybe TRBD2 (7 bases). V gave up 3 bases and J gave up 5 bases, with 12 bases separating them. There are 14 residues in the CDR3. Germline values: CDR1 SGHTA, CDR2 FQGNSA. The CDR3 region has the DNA TGTGCCAGCAGCTTTGGGGGGGGGCTAGATACGCAGTATTTT. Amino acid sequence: CASSFGGGLDTQYF.

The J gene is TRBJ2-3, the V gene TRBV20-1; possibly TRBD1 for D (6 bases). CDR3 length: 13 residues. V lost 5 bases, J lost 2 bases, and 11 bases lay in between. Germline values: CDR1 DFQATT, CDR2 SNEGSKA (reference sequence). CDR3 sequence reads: CSAQTGITDTQYF. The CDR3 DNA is TGCAGTGCTCAGACAGGCATCACAGATACGCAGTATTTT.

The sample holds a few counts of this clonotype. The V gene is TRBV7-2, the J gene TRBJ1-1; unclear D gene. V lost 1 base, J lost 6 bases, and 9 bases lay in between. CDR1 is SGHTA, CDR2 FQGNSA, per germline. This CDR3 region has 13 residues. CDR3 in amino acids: CASSLGRNAEAFF. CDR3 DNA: TGTGCCAGCAGCTTAGGGCGGAATGCTGAAGCTTTCTTT.

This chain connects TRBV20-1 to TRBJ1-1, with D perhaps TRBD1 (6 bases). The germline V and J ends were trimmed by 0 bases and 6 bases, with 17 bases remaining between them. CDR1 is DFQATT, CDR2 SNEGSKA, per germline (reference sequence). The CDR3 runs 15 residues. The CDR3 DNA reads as TGCAGTGCTAGAGAACCCCCCGACAGGTACTCTGAAGCTTTCTTT. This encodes CSAREPPDRYSEAFF.

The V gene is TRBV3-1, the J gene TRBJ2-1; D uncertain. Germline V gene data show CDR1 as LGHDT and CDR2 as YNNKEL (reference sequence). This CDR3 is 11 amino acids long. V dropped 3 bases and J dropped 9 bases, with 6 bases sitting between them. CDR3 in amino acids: CASSHPGEQFF. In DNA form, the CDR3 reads TGTGCCAGCAGCCACCCCGGTGAGCAGTTCTTC.

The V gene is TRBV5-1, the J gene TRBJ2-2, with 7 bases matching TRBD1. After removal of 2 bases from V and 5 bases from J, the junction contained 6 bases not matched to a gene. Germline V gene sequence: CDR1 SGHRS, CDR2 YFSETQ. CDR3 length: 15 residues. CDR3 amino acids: CASSLDPTGTGELFF. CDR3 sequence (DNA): TGCGCCAGCAGCTTAGACCCGACAGGGACCGGGGAGCTGTTTTTT.

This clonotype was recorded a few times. The CDR3, as DNA: TGTGCCAGCACCCCACCCTCCGGAGATACGCAGTATTTT. This encodes CASTPPSGDTQYF. The V call is TRBV12-3 or TRBV12-4, the J call TRBJ2-3, with D uncertain. The CDR3 has 13 amino acids. Deletions cut 7 bases from V and 5 bases from J, with 13 bases between.

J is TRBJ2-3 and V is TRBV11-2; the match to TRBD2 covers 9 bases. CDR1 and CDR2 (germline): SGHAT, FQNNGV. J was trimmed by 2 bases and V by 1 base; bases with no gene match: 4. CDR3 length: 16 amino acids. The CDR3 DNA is TGTGCCAGCAGCTTAGCGGCGGGGGGGGCCACAGATACGCAGTATTTT. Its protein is CASSLAAGGATDTQYF.

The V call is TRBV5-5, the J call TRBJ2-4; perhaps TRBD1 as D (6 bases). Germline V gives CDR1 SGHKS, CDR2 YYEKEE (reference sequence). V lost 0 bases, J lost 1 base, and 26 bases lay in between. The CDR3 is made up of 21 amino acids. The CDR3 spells CASSLAGLTGSTQTAKNIQYF. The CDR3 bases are TGTGCCAGCAGCTTGGCTGGTCTGACAGGTAGCACCCAAACGGCCAAAAACATTCAGTACTTC.